What follows is one T cell receptor (beta chain) and its context. It lacks a known antigen. Base qualities are not recorded, but no much larger clone differs from it by a single base. High-throughput TCR beta sequencing profiled peripheral blood CD8+ and CD4+ T cells from healthy donors, Susac syndrome patients and multiple sclerosis patients. Susac syndrome patients met recently defined diagnostic criteria for definite or probable disease. Bulk CD8+ and CD4+ T cells were purified by magnetic negative isolation, while CD8+ TEMRA cells were enriched using FACS. Blood was collected in EDTA tubes and processed within 24 hours, with PBMCs isolated through density gradient centrifugation. PBMCs intended for TCR sequencing were cryopreserved in liquid nitrogen and thawed later in a water bath at 37 degrees C. A purity of at least 90% was achieved for sorted or isolated CD4+, CD8+ and CD8+ TEMRA cells. RNA was extracted with the RNeasy kit and roughly 0.5 to 1 ug was reverse transcribed using random hexamers. TCR beta CDR3 regions were amplified with the immunoSEQ multiplex PCR assay covering 54 Vbeta and 13 Jbeta segments. PCR amplification bias was corrected using a synthetic template baseline for primer optimization and computational correction. The study's own analysis went as follows. Reads were annotated to V, D and J genes according to IMGT and were analyzed with immunoSEQ Analyzer, with only productive sequences retained. Clonality was computed as one minus Shannon entropy normalized by log2 of the number of productive unique sequences. For each patient and control, public and private clones were evaluated among the 100 most prevalent clones. Clones were defined as Susac-specific when absent from the healthy and MS cohorts, from approximately 1,100 published viral clones and from other ImmuneACCESS disease sequences. In TCRdb, the public reads were trimmed at Q25 with fastp and aligned with MiXCR, with productive beta chains retained. Each record represents a unique CDR3 protein, reported with the most common genes and DNA among its rows. The authors' filters were not applied to this entry. Here the sample has about 140,000 distinct CDR3 sequences; 95% occur a single time. Of the sample, about 0.14% falls within the top ten clones.

The source of the sample is a study of CD8 T cells in Susac syndrome (dated by TCRdb to the late 2010s). Some background on the complete study: Of the Susac syndrome patients who were sequenced, roughly 6 had clinically active disease and roughly eight were in clinical remission. At the time of blood withdrawal, Susac syndrome patients were either therapy-naive, taking corticosteroids (with some also receiving IVIg), or on IVIg alone. Repertoire sequencing was used to test whether CD8+ T cell activation and differentiation in Susac syndrome was antigen driven.

According to the germline V gene (reference sequence), CDR1 reads GTSNPN and CDR2 reads SVGIG. V is reduced by 3 bases and J by 5 bases, leaving a spacing of 10 bases between them. Spanning cysteine to phenylalanine, the CDR3 consists of 13 amino acids. Here the CDR3 DNA is all that survives: 39 bases in frame from base 1. What the work shows at the level of the full study, not this receptor alone: The number of individuals in the TCR sequencing and HLA analysis was acknowledged as relatively small. No clonal expansion was detected in the CD4+ T cell repertoire of Susac syndrome patients.

This receptor chain uses TRBV30 and TRBJ1-4, and the D gene may be TRBD1, 6 bases matching. The material sequenced was CD4+ T cells from PBMCs. This receptor was obtained from a human donor with Susac syndrome. The CDR3 corresponds to CAWSRTANEKLFF. The DNA sequence is as follows: TGTGCCTGGAGCCGGACAGCGAATGAAAAACTGTTTTTT.